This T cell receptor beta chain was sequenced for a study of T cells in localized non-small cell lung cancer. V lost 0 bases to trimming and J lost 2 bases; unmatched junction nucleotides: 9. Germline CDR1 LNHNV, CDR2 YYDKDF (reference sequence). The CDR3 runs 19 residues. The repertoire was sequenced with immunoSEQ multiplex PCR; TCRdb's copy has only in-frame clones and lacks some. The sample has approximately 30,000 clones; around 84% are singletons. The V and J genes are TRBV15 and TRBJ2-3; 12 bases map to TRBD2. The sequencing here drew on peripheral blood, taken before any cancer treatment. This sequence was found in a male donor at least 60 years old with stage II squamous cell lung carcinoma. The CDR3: CATSRDRLGLAGTTDTQYF. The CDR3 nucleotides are TGTGCCACCAGCAGAGATAGGCTTGGACTAGCGGGGACCACAGATACGCAGTATTTT.